Listed below are T cell receptor beta chains from one sample, sequenced in a study of blood T cells in healthy people across ages. TCRdb itself ran the 5' RACE reads through MiXCR, one entry per CDR3 protein. The sample contains approximately 850,000 distinct CDR3 sequences, around two fifths of which appear only once. The sample comprised blood. All receptors come from a man aged 60 to 69 in good health. Both conserved end residues are part of each CDR3. Fields, in order: clone size, D gene, V gene, J gene, CDR3 length, CDR3 DNA, CDR3 protein. D genes are given only for firm matches. Expanded clones are given a class, and other clones once, few, many or no size at all.

few	TRBD2	TRBV4-1	TRBJ2-1	19	TGCGCCAGCAGCCGCCGGTCACTAGCGGGGGGGCTGGTGGACAATGAGCAGTTCTTC	CASSRRSLAGGLVDNEQFF
-	-	TRBV5-5	TRBJ2-7	13	TGTGCCAGCAGCTTGGACCTCTTCTACGAGCAGTACTTC	CASSLDLFYEQYF
-	-	TRBV9	TRBJ2-6	14	TGTGCCAGCAGCGTAGAAGGGTTCCCAACAGTCCTGACTTTC	CASSVEGFPTVLTF
few	-	TRBV4-1	TRBJ2-6	19	TGCGCCAGCAGCCGAACGACGGGAATTGGGTCCTCTGGGGCCAACGTCCTGACTTTC	CASSRTTGIGSSGANVLTF
-	-	TRBV5-1	TRBJ1-1	13	TGCGCCAGCACTCGGGCGGCGAACACTGAAGCTTTCTTT	CASTRAANTEAFF
-	-	TRBV9	TRBJ1-1	14	TGTGCCAGCAGCGTAGGTGGAATATTCGCTGAAGCTTTCTTT	CASSVGGIFAEAFF
many	-	TRBV2	TRBJ1-2	14	TGTGCCAGCAGCGCTCGTGGGGTGGTCTATGGCTACACCTTC	CASSARGVVYGYTF
-	TRBD2	TRBV3-1	TRBJ2-7	16	TGTGCCAGCAGCCAAGAACTAGCGGGGGGACCCTACGAGCAGTACTTC	CASSQELAGGPYEQYF
-	-	TRBV5-1	TRBJ2-1	15	TGCGCCAGCAGATCCCAGGCAAACTCCTACAATGAGCAGTTCTTC	CASRSQANSYNEQFF
-	-	TRBV12-3/TRBV12-4	TRBJ1-1	12	TGTGCCAGTTACGGAGCTGGAACTGAAGCTTTCTTT	CASYGAGTEAFF
-	TRBD2	TRBV9	TRBJ2-3	14	TGTGCCAGCAGCGCCGGGGGGGCCAGTGATACGCAGTATTTT	CASSAGGASDTQYF
once	-	TRBV5-5	TRBJ1-6	15	TGTGCCAGCAGCTTGGAGGTCCAGGGTAATTCACCCCTCCACTTT	CASSLEVQGNSPLHF
few	TRBD1	TRBV28	TRBJ2-7	18	TGTGCCAGCAGTTTAGTTAGGGGACAGGGGATTCGGTCCTACGAGCAGTACTTC	CASSLVRGQGIRSYEQYF
-	-	TRBV29-1	TRBJ2-1	15	TGCAACGTTGGAGGTATGGCGGGGTTCTACAATGAGCAGTTCTTC	CNVGGMAGFYNEQFF
once	-	TRBV20-1	TRBJ1-4	13	TGCAGTGCTAGGACAGGCCATAATGAAAAACTGTTTTTT	CSARTGHNEKLFF
few	TRBD2	TRBV12-3/TRBV12-4	TRBJ2-2	16	TGTGCCAGCAGTTTGTCCGGGGGGAGTTTCAACGGGGAGCTGTTTTTT	CASSLSGGSFNGELFF
few	-	TRBV4-3	TRBJ1-4	17	TGCGCCAGCAGCCAGGAACTCAGGGGAGCGACTAATGAAAAACTGTTTTTT	CASSQELRGATNEKLFF
-	-	TRBV15	TRBJ1-2	14	TGTGCCACCAGCAGAGAGCGACAGGCCTATGGCTACACCTTC	CATSRERQAYGYTF
-	TRBD1	TRBV20-1	TRBJ1-5	15	TGCAGTGCTAGCTCCGACAGGGTTTTCAATCAGCCCCAGCATTTT	CSASSDRVFNQPQHF
few	-	TRBV4-1	TRBJ1-6	18	TGCGCCAGCAGCCAAGAGGTTGCAGGGATCACCTATAATTCACCCCTCCACTTT	CASSQEVAGITYNSPLHF
-	TRBD2	TRBV9	TRBJ2-1	19	TGTGCCAGCAGCTTCAGATCCAGCGGGGGACCGAGCTCCTACAATGAGCAGTTCTTC	CASSFRSSGGPSSYNEQFF
-	TRBD2	TRBV29-1	TRBJ2-1	15	TGCAGCGTTGAAGTCGGCCTAGCGGGGGTTGGTGAGCAGTTCTTC	CSVEVGLAGVGEQFF